This T cell receptor (beta chain) originates from a study of T cell responses to AZD1222 COVID-19 vaccine. Study context: Second-dose schedules of about 4 or about 12 weeks were combined. Study conclusions and caveats: Only 5 to 7 individuals given AZD1222 were seropositive at baseline. Unmutated variant regions reportedly attract nearly half of all spike-specific TCRs. White British people made up most donors, females outnumbered males, and clonal diversity was possibly underestimated.

For this clone: Its antigen is currently unknown.

Assay: immunoSEQ multiplex PCR; the TCRdb copy retains only in-frame clones and omits some. The sample yields 90,000 to 150,000 clones, roughly 88% seen once. The CDR3 totals 17 residues. Germline V gene lookup returns CDR1 SGHRS and CDR2 YFSETQ. The V gene end was trimmed by 0 bases and the J gene end by 5 bases; junction bases not matched to a gene: 11. The receptor's source is an adult in good health. Here the sequenced sample was peripheral blood, taken on day 0 of AZD1222 vaccination. This rearrangement joins TRBV5-1 to TRBJ1-2; 9 bases align to TRBD1. The CDR3 DNA is TGCGCCAGCAGCTTGGGGGACAGGGCATGGGATTCTTATGGCTACACCTTC. Translating gives CASSLGDRAWDSYGYTF. The variable domain in full, with the rest retrieved from reference TRBV5-1 and TRBJ1-2, is KAGVTQTPRYLIKTRGQQVTLSCSPISGHRSVSWYQQTPGQGLQFLFEYFSETQRNKGNFPGRFSGRQFSNSRSEMNVSTLELGDSALYLCASSLGDRAWDSYGYTFGSGTRLTVV.